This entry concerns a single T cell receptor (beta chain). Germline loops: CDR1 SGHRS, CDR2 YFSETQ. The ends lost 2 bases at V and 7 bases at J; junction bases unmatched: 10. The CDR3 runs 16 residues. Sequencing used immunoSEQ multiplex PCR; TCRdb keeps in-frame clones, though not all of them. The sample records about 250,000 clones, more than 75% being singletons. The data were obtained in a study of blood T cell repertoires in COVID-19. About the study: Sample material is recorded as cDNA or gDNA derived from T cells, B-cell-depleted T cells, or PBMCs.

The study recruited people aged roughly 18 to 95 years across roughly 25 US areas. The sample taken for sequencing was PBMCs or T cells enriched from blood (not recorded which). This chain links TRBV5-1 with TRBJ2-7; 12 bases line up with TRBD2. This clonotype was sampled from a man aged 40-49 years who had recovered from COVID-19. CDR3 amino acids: CASSFFATSGSGEQYF. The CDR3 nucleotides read TGCGCCAGCAGCTTCTTCGCGACTAGCGGGAGTGGTGAGCAGTACTTC.